Below, 23 T cell receptor beta chains from the same sample are listed, as sequenced in a study of blood T cell repertoires in COVID-19. The table came from immunoSEQ multiplex PCR; TCRdb's copy has only in-frame clones and leaves some out. In the table there are 270,000 or so clones, less than 85% of which are singletons. The sequencing sample was made of peripheral blood. These receptors were collected from a human donor with COVID-19, enrolled during active disease. The donor label of this sample is uncertain.

V gene TRBV7-6 combines with J gene TRBJ2-5; maybe TRBD2 (6 bases). CDR1 is SGHVS and CDR2 is FNYEAQ in the germline V gene. The CDR3 consists of 13 residues. V lost 8 bases and J 5 bases, leaving 15 bases between the germline ends. CDR3 nucleotides: TGTGCCAGCCGTCCGAGCGGGTCGGAGACCCAGTACTTC. Translated: CASRPSGSETQYF.

This clone occurred a few times. This sequence joins TRBV28 and TRBJ1-2; no clear D. Germline CDR1 reads MDHEN; CDR2 reads SYDVKM. The CDR3 has 14 residues. V lost 1 base and J 1 base, leaving 7 bases between the germline ends. The CDR3 loop reads CASSLLPSNYGYTF. Written as DNA, the CDR3 is TGTGCCAGCAGTTTATTGCCGAGTAACTATGGCTACACCTTC.

V is TRBV7-9 and J is TRBJ2-1, with 14 bases lining up with TRBD2. With 4 bases clipped from V and 10 bases from J, the junction kept 9 bases outside the gene matches. Germline V gives CDR1 SEHNR, CDR2 FQNEAQ (reference sequence). The CDR3 is 16 amino acids. The chain's CDR3 is CASSSRTSGRRGEQFF. Here the CDR3 DNA reads TGTGCCAGCAGCTCGCGGACTAGCGGGAGGAGGGGGGAGCAGTTCTTC.

The V call is TRBV6-1, the J call TRBJ1-5, with D maybe TRBD1 (6 bases). Between the trimmed V and J ends, which lost 2 bases and 7 bases, there was a span of 9 bases. CDR3 length: 13 amino acids. Germline-derived CDR1 and CDR2 are MNHNS and SASEGT. The chain's CDR3 is CASSENRVQPQHF. For the CDR3, the DNA is TGTGCCAGCAGTGAAAACAGGGTGCAGCCCCAGCATTTT.

The chain combines TRBV5-5 with TRBJ2-7; TRBD2 agrees at 10 bases. This CDR3 spans 16 amino acids. The trim removed 4 bases at V and 9 bases at J, leaving 16 bases unmatched. Germline CDR1 reads SGHKS; CDR2 reads YYEKEE (reference sequence). For the CDR3, the DNA is TGTGCCAGCAGCCCAGGGGGGAGTAGCGGGAGGCCCGGGCAGTACTTC. Translation gives CASSPGGSSGRPGQYF.

The rearrangement links TRBV4-1 to TRBJ2-1; maybe TRBD2 (6 bases). Germline-derived CDR1 and CDR2 are MGHRA and YSYEKL. This CDR3 comprises 18 residues. The germline V and J ends were trimmed by 1 base and 0 bases, with 16 bases remaining between them. CDR3 protein: CASSQGKLAPRSYNEQFF. The CDR3 bases are TGCGCCAGCAGCCAAGGGAAACTAGCCCCACGCTCCTACAATGAGCAGTTCTTC.

The V gene is TRBV10-3, the J gene TRBJ2-5; D may be TRBD2 (6 bases). CDR3 length: 15 amino acids. Germline V gene sequence: CDR1 ENHRY, CDR2 SYGVKD. V lost 0 bases and J lost 9, with 17 bases in between. The CDR3 nucleotides read TGTGCCATCAGTGAGTCGGTTGCTAGCGATAGGGCCCAGTACTTC. It yields the protein CAISESVASDRAQYF.

The chain employs TRBV5-4 and TRBJ2-7, with D perhaps TRBD1 (6 bases). The V gene lost 5 bases and the J gene lost 2 bases, with 23 bases spanning the gap. The germline V gene encodes CDR1 SGHNT and CDR2 YYREEE (reference sequence). The CDR3 is made up of 17 amino acids. The CDR3 reads CASSDELSGHSTYEQYF. Here the CDR3 DNA reads TGTGCCAGCAGTGATGAACTATCGGGACATTCAACCTACGAGCAGTACTTC. Drawing the rest from reference TRBV5-4 and TRBJ2-7, the complete variable domain is ETGVTQSPTHLIKTRGQQVTLRCSSQSGHNTVSWYQQALGQGPQFIFQYYREEENGRGNFPPRFSGLQFPNYSSELNVNALELDDSALYLCASSDELSGHSTYEQYFGPGTRLTVT.

The chain joins TRBV19 to TRBJ2-3; tentatively, D is TRBD1 (5 bases). There are 15 residues in the CDR3. With 6 bases removed from V and 0 bases from J, the gap between germline ends came to 13 bases. CDR1 is LNHDA and CDR2 is SQIVND in the germline V gene (reference sequence). The CDR3 protein is CASSPTASSTDTQYF. CDR3 DNA: TGTGCCAGTAGCCCGACAGCCTCTAGCACAGATACGCAGTATTTT.

The genes are TRBV2 and TRBJ2-5; TRBD2 agrees at 14 bases. CDR3 length equals 17 residues. With V trimmed by 3 bases and J by 6 bases, 9 bases remained unmatched. Germline V CDR1 and CDR2: SNHLY, FYNNEI. In DNA form, the CDR3 reads TGTGCCAGCAGTGATCCAAGACTAGCGGGAGGGCCAAAGACCCAGTACTTC. This sequence encodes CASSDPRLAGGPKTQYF.

In the case of this clone: One end of the junction is discordant with germline, which a read error may explain. The genes are TRBV29-1 and TRBJ1-5; D might be TRBD1 (6 bases). Germline lookup yields CDR1 SQVTM and CDR2 ANQGSEA. The CDR3 totals 14 residues. The chain's CDR3 is CSVSTGGTNRPQHF. The DNA of the CDR3 is TGCAGCGTCTCGACAGGAGGGACTAATCGGCCCCAGCATTTT. Variable domain in full (rest from reference TRBV29-1 and TRBJ1-5): SAVISQKPSRDICQRGTSLTIQCQVDSQVTMMFWYRQQPGQSLTLIATANQGSEATYESGFVIDKFPISRPNLTFSTLTVSNMSPEDSSIYLCSVSTGGTNRPQHFGDGTRLSIL.

The chain carries TRBV7-6 and TRBJ2-7; 9 bases are shared with TRBD1. The CDR3 sequence is 14 residues long. Germline V lookup: CDR1 SGHVS, CDR2 FNYEAQ. With 4 bases clipped from V and 2 bases from J, the junction kept 3 bases outside the gene matches. CDR3 sequence (DNA): TGTGCCAGCAGCTACCGGGACAGGGCCTACGAGCAGTACTTC. This gives the protein CASSYRDRAYEQYF.

V is TRBV4-2 and J is TRBJ2-3, with 7 bases identical to TRBD2. The CDR3 is made up of 18 amino acids. The V gene end was trimmed by 5 bases and the J gene end by 0 bases; junction bases not matched to a gene: 14. The V gene's germline CDR1 is LGHNA and CDR2 YNFKEQ. CDR3 sequence reads: CASSEPPRASGSTDTQYF. Here the CDR3 DNA reads TGTGCCAGCAGCGAACCCCCCCGGGCTAGCGGTAGCACAGATACGCAGTATTTT.

V is TRBV28 and J is TRBJ2-1, with TRBD2 matching over 8 bases. The CDR3 loop spans 13 amino acids. The germline V gene encodes CDR1 MDHEN and CDR2 SYDVKM. V lost 5 bases, J lost 9 bases, and 6 bases stayed unmatched. The DNA of the CDR3 is TGTGCCAGCAGTCCAAACCTAGCGGGTGAGCAGTTCTTC. Translation: CASSPNLAGEQFF.

The chain joins TRBV2 to TRBJ2-7, with 14 bases aligning to TRBD2. V lost 6 bases, J lost 4 bases, and 5 bases stayed unmatched. Germline CDR1 is SNHLY and CDR2 is FYNNEI. The length of the CDR3 is 15 residues. The chain's CDR3 is CASRGTSGSKYEQYF. CDR3 nucleotides: TGTGCCAGCAGGGGGACTAGCGGGAGCAAGTACGAGCAGTACTTC. The whole variable domain, remainder taken from reference TRBV2 and TRBJ2-7, is EPEVTQTPSHQVTQMGQEVILRCVPISNHLYFYWYRQILGQKVEFLVSFYNNEISEKSEIFDDQFSVERPDGSNFTLKIRSTKLEDSAMYFCASRGTSGSKYEQYFGPGTRLTVT.

This chain connects TRBV9 to TRBJ2-5; no clear D. Trimming removed 4 bases at V and 5 bases at J, with 15 bases between. CDR1 and CDR2 (germline): SGDLS, YYNGEE. The CDR3 sequence is 14 residues long. CDR3 sequence reads: CASSPLPARETQYF. As DNA, the CDR3 is TGTGCCAGCAGCCCCCTCCCGGCCAGGGAGACCCAGTACTTC.

The genes are TRBV30 and TRBJ2-3; D may be TRBD2 (7 bases). V was trimmed by 3 bases and J by 3 bases, leaving 16 bases between them. The CDR3 sequence is 15 residues long. Germline-derived CDR1 and CDR2 are GTSNPN and SVGIG (reference sequence). CDR3 coding DNA: TGTGCCTGGAGCCGAGGGGGAGGGGAGACAGATACGCAGTATTTT. Protein product: CAWSRGGGETDTQYF.

V is TRBV3-1 (or the pseudogene TRBV3-2) and J is TRBJ2-1, with no clear D. CDR1 is LGHDT, CDR2 YNNKEL, per germline (reference sequence). The CDR3 has 18 amino acids. V was cut by 0 bases and J by 0 bases, with 15 bases left in between. This chain's CDR3 is CASSQDSDSRRSYNEQFF. CDR3 DNA: TGTGCCAGCAGCCAAGATTCGGATAGCCGCCGCTCCTACAATGAGCAGTTCTTC.

This clone was seen just once. This chain connects TRBV7-6 to TRBJ1-1; a weak D match, TRBD1 (6 bases). CDR3 length equals 15 residues. Trimming stripped 5 bases from V and 5 bases from J, with 18 bases between. Germline-derived CDR1 and CDR2 are SGHVS and FNYEAQ. The CDR3 is CASSLIAGAGTEAFF. The CDR3 DNA reads TGTGCCAGCAGCCTGATTGCGGGGGCAGGAACTGAAGCTTTCTTT.

DNA for the CDR3: TGCGCCAGCCTCCCTGGTAGCGGGAGCCCAACGGGACAGTTCTTC. Encoded protein: CASLPGSGSPTGQFF. The chain couples TRBV5-1 to TRBJ2-1; 9 bases match TRBD2. There are 15 residues in the CDR3. V dropped 7 bases and J dropped 13; count of bases not matched to a gene: 18. CDR1 and CDR2 from the germline V gene are SGHRS and YFSETQ.

The V gene is TRBV5-5, the J gene TRBJ2-3; D is undetermined. This CDR3 has 11 amino acids. In germline, CDR1 is SGHKS, CDR2 YYEKEE (reference sequence). The germline V and J ends were trimmed by 7 bases and 4 bases, with 7 bases remaining between them. The CDR3 protein is CASGEADTQYF. In DNA form, the CDR3 reads TGTGCCAGCGGTGAGGCAGATACGCAGTATTTT.

This clone showed up just once. The rearrangement uses TRBV7-8 and TRBJ2-2; TRBD1 aligns across 9 bases. The CDR3 contains 17 residues. Trimming cost V 5 bases and J 5 bases; bases outside gene matches: 12. In germline, CDR1 is SGHVS, CDR2 FQNEAQ. CDR3 in amino acids: CASSPPRGTGWTGELFF. Written as DNA, the CDR3 is TGTGCCAGCAGCCCCCCACGGGGGACAGGGTGGACCGGGGAGCTGTTTTTT.

The chain has TRBV11-2 and TRBJ2-5; D perhaps matches TRBD2 (6 bases). The CDR3 covers 15 residues. The V gene lost 5 bases and the J gene lost 5 bases, with 18 bases spanning the gap. Germline V gene sequence: CDR1 SGHAT, CDR2 FQNNGV. CDR3: CASSPIRGSGETQYF. The CDR3, as DNA: TGTGCCAGCAGCCCAATCCGGGGGTCCGGGGAGACCCAGTACTTC.